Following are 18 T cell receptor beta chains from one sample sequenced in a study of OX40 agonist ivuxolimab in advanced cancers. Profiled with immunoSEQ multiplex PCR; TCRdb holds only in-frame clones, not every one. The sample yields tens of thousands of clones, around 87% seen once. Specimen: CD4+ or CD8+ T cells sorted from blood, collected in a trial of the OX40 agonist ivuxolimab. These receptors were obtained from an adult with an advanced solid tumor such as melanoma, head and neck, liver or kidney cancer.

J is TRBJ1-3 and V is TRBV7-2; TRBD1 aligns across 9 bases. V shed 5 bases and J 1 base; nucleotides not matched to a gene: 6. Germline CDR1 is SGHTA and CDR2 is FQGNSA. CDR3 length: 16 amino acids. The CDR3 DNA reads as TGTGCCAGCAGCACCGGGGGACAGGGATCTGGAAACACCATATATTTT. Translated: CASSTGGQGSGNTIYF.

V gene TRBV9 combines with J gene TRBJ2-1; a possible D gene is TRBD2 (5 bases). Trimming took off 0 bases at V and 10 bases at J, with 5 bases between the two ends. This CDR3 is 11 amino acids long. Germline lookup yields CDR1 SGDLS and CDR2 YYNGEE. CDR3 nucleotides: TGTGCCAGCAGCGTAGGCGGGGAGCAGTTCTTC. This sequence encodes CASSVGGEQFF.

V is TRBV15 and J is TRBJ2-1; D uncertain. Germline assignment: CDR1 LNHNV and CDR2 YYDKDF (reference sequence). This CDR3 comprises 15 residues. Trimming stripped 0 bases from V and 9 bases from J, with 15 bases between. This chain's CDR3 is CATSRDLSPNGEQFF. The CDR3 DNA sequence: TGTGCCACCAGCAGAGACTTATCCCCGAATGGTGAGCAGTTCTTC.

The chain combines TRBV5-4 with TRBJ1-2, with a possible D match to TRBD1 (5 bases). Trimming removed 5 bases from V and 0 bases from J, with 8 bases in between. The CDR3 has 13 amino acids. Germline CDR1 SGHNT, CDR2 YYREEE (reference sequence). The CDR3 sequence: CASRRDPNYGYTF. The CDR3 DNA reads TGTGCCAGCAGGCGGGACCCTAACTATGGCTACACCTTC. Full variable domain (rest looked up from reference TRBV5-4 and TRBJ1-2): ETGVTQSPTHLIKTRGQQVTLRCSSQSGHNTVSWYQQALGQGPQFIFQYYREEENGRGNFPPRFSGLQFPNYSSELNVNALELDDSALYLCASRRDPNYGYTFGSGTRLTVV.

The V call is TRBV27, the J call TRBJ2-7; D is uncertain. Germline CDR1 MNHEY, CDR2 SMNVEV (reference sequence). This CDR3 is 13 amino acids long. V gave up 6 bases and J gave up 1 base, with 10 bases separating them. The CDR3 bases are TGTGCCAGCAGGCAGACCAGGTCCTACGAGCAGTACTTC. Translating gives CASRQTRSYEQYF.

CDR3 DNA: TGTGCCAGCTCACCGACTAGCGGGGACTACGAGCAGTACTTC. It is translated as CASSPTSGDYEQYF. The gene calls are TRBV18 and TRBJ2-5, with 11 bases fitting TRBD2. With the DNA end fitting TRBJ2-7 better, the J assignment may be wrong. CDR3 length: 14 amino acids. The germline V gene has CDR1 KGHSH and CDR2 LQKENI.

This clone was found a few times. CDR3: CASSVPAGVHIYEQYF. The DNA for the CDR3 is TGTGCCAGCAGCGTGCCAGCGGGGGTGCACATATACGAGCAGTACTTC. The chain links TRBV9 to TRBJ2-7; 8 nucleotides align to TRBD2. The CDR3 is made up of 16 amino acids. From germline, CDR1 is SGDLS and CDR2 YYNGEE. With V trimmed by 2 bases and J by 4 bases, 11 bases remained unmatched.

CDR3: CASSQVARGSGLARSTDTQYF. For the CDR3, the DNA is TGTGCCAGCAGCCAAGTAGCCCGTGGCTCGGGACTAGCAAGAAGCACAGATACGCAGTATTTT. The chain employs TRBV4-2 and TRBJ2-3; TRBD2 matches at 9 bases. Germline trimming cut 1 base from V and 0 bases from J; bases unmatched to any gene: 17. The CDR3 has 21 residues. The germline V gene encodes CDR1 LGHNA and CDR2 YNFKEQ.

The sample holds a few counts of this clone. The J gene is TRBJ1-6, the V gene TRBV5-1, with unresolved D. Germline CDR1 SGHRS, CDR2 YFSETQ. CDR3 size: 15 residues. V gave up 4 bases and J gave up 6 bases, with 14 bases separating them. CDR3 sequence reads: CASSQDARPNSPLHF. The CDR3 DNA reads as TGCGCCAGCAGCCAGGACGCGCGCCCTAATTCACCCCTCCACTTT.

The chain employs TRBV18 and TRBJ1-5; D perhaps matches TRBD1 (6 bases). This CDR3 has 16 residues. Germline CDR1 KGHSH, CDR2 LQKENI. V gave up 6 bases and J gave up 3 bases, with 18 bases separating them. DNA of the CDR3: TGTGCCAGCTCTTTTAGCTCGGACAGCGCCAATCAGCCCCAGCATTTT. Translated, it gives CASSFSSDSANQPQHF.

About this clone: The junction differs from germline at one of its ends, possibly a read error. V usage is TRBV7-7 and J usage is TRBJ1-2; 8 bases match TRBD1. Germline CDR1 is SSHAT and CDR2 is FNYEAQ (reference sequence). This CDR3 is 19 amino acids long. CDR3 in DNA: TGTGCTAGCAGCCCCCTTTCCCCGGGACAGGCCACCCCTAACTATGGCTACACCTTC. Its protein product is CASSPLSPGQATPNYGYTF. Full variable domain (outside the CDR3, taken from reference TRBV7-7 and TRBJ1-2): GAGVSQSPRYKVTKRGQDVTLRCDPISSHATLYWYQQALGQGPEFLTYFNYEAQPDKSGLPSDRFSAERPEGSISTLTIQRTEQRDSAMYRCASSPLSPGQATPNYGYTFGSGTRLTVV.

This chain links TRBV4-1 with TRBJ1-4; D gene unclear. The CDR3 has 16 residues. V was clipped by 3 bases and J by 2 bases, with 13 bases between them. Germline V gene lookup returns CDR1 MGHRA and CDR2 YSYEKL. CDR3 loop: CASSHPLIGTNEKLFF. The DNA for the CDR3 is TGCGCCAGCAGCCACCCCCTGATAGGGACTAATGAAAAACTGTTTTTT.

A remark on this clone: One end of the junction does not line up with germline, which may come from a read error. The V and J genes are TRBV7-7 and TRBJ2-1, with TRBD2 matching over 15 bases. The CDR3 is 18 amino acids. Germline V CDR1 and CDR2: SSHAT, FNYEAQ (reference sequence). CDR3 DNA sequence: TGTGCTAGCAGCCGGGGACTAGCGGGGGGTAGCTCCTACAATGAGCAGTTCTTC. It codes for CASSRGLAGGSSYNEQFF.

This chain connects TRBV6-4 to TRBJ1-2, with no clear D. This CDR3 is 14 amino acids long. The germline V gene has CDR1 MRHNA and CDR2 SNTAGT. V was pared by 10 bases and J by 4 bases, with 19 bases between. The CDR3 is CATNLTEVGYGYTF. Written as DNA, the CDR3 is TGTGCCACCAATCTTACTGAGGTCGGCTATGGCTACACCTTC.

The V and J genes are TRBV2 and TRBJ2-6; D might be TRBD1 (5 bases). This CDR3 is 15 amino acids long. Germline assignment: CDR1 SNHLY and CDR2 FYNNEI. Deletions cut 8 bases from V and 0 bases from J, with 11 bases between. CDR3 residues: CASFGQSSGANVLTF. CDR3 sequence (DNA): TGTGCCAGCTTCGGACAATCCTCTGGGGCCAACGTCCTGACTTTC.

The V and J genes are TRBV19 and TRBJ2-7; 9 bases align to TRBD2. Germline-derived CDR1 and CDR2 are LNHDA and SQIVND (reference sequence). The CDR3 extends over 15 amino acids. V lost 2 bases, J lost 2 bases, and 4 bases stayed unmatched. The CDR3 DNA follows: TGTGCCAGTAGTATACAGCGGGGGGCCGCCTACGAGCAGTACTTC. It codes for CASSIQRGAAYEQYF.

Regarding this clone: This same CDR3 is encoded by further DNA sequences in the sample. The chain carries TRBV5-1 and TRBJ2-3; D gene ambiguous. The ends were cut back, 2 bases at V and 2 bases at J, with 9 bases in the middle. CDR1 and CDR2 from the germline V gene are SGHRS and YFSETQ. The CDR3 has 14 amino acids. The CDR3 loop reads CASSLGRITDTQYF. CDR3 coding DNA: TGCGCCAGCAGCTTAGGGCGGATCACAGATACGCAGTATTTT. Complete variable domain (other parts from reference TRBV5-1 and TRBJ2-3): KAGVTQTPRYLIKTRGQQVTLSCSPISGHRSVSWYQQTPGQGLQFLFEYFSETQRNKGNFPGRFSGRQFSNSRSEMNVSTLELGDSALYLCASSLGRITDTQYFGPGTRLTVL.

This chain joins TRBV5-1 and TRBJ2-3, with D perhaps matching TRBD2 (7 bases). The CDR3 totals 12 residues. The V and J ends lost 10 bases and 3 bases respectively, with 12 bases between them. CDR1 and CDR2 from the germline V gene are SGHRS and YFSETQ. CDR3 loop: CASGGATDTQYF. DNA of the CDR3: TGCGCCTCTGGGGGGGCGACAGATACGCAGTATTTT.